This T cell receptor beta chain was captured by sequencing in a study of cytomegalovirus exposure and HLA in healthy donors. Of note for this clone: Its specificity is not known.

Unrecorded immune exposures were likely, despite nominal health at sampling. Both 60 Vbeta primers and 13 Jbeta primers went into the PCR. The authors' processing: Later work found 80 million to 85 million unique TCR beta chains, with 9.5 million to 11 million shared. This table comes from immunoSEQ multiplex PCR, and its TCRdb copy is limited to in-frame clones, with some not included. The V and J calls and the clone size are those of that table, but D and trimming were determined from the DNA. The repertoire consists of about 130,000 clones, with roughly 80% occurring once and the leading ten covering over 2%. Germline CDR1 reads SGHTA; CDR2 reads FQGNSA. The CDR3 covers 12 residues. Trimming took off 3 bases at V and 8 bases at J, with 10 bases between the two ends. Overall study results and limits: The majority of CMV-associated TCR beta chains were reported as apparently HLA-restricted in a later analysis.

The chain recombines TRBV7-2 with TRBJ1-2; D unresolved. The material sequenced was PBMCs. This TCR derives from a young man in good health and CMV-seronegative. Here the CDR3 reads CASSFSGGGYTF. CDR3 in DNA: TGTGCCAGCAGCTTCTCGGGTGGGGGCTACACCTTC.